This TCR beta chain emerged from a study of blood T cell repertoires in COVID-19. Deletions cut 8 bases from V and 5 bases from J, with 13 bases between. CDR1 ENHRY and CDR2 SYGVKD come from the germline V gene. CDR3 length: 13 residues. Only in-frame clones appear in the TCRdb table, and some are missing; sequencing was by immunoSEQ multiplex PCR. The sample contains under 200,000 clones, approximately 84% of which appear only once. The receptor's source is a woman older than 75 with COVID-19, enrolled during active disease. The sample comprised peripheral blood. The chain joins TRBV10-3 to TRBJ2-1, with D tentatively TRBD2 (6 bases). CDR3 sequence reads: CAIRPGADNEQFF. CDR3 nucleotide sequence: TGTGCCATCCGCCCGGGAGCGGACAATGAGCAGTTCTTC.